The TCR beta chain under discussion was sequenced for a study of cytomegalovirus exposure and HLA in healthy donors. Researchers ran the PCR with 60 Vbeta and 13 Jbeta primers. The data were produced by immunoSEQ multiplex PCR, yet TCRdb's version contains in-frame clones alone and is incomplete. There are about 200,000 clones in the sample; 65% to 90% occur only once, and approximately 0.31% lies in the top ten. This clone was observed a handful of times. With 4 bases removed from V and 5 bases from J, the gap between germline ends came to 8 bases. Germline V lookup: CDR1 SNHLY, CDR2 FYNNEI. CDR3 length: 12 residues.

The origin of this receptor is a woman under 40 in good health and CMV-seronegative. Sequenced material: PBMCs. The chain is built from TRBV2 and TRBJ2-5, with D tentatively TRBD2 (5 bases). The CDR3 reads CASSGRVETQYF. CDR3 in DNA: TGTGCCAGCAGTGGGCGGGTGGAGACCCAGTACTTC.